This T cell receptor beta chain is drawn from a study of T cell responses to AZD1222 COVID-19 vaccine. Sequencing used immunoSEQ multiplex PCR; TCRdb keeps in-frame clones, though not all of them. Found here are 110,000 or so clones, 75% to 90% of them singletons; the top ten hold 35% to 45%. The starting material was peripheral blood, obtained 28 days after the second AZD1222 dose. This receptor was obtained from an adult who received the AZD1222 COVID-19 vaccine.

The CDR3 loop reads CASSLPPRNEQFF. The CDR3 region has the DNA TGTGCCAGCAGCCTTCCGCCTCGCAATGAGCAGTTCTTC. The rearrangement uses TRBV7-9 and TRBJ2-1; D remains ambiguous. Trimming removed 5 bases from V and 6 bases from J, with 11 bases in between. The germline CDR1 and CDR2 sequences are SEHNR and FQNEAQ (reference sequence). CDR3 size: 13 residues.